Included here is one TCR beta chain sequence, with context. Participants were aged roughly 18 to 89 years from about two dozen US areas. Before being deemed recovered, Cohort 3 donors had two negative PCRs, clearance, or symptom resolution. The record originates from a study of blood T cell repertoires in COVID-19. Background on the study: Italy, Spain and the United States were the sources of the convalescent and acute COVID-19 samples.

Generated by immunoSEQ multiplex PCR, the TCRdb table keeps only in-frame clones and is missing some. The sample lists over 250,000 clones, over 85% occurring once. This CDR3 is 13 amino acids long. V shed 6 bases and J shed 0 bases, with 7 bases lying between them. The germline V gene has CDR1 KGHSH and CDR2 LQKENI. This TCR derives from a man aged 60 to 75 who had recovered from COVID-19. The chain joins TRBV18 to TRBJ2-3; the D gene is possibly TRBD1 (5 bases). Sequencing input: PBMCs or T cells enriched from blood (not recorded which). CDR3 sequence: CASSSGSTDTQYF. CDR3 nucleotide sequence: TGTGCCAGCTCTTCAGGGAGCACAGATACGCAGTATTTT.